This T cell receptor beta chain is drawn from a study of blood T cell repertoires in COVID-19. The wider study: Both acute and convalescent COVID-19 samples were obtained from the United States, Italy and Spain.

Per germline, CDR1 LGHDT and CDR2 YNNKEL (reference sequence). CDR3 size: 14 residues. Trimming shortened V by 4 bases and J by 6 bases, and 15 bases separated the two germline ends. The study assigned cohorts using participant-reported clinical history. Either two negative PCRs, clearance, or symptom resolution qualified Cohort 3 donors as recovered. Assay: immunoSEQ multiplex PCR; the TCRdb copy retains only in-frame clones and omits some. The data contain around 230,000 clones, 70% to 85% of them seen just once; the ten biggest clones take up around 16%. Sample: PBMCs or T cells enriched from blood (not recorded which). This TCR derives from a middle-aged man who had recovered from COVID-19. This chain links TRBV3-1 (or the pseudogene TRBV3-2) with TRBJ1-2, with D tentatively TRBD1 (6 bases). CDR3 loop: CASSRSGVENGYTF. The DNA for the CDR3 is TGTGCCAGCAGCCGTTCAGGGGTGGAGAATGGCTACACCTTC.